The clone carrying this T cell receptor (beta chain) was observed a handful of times. Antigen specificity is unknown. The sample comes from a study of beta chain features in type 1 diabetes. About the study: Examination covered around 100 million sorted cells spanning all samples.

Germline V gives CDR1 SGHNT, CDR2 YYREEE (reference sequence). Trimming shortened V by 4 bases and J by 6 bases, and 11 bases separated the two germline ends. This CDR3 comprises 13 residues. The entirety of the isolated RNA underwent reverse transcription, so expressed TCRB transcripts were sequenced. The data were produced by immunoSEQ multiplex PCR, yet TCRdb's version contains in-frame clones alone and is incomplete. The table lists about 360,000 clones, over 9.5% of them singletons. General study points: TCRB CDR3s were moderately but significantly shorter in Type 1 diabetes patients in all four CD4+ subsets. VDJ junctions sequenced from type 1 diabetes patients showed fewer insertions and more deletions.

The rearrangement uses TRBV5-4 and TRBJ2-4; D ambiguous. This TCR was recovered from a woman in her late teens or twenties with type 1 diabetes. What was sequenced was naive CD4+ T cells from blood. The CDR3: CASSMDGLNIQYF. The CDR3 bases are TGTGCCAGCAGCATGGACGGGTTAAACATTCAGTACTTC.